The rows below give T cell receptor beta chains drawn from one sample of a study of T cells in Graves' hyperthyroidism and ophthalmopathy. MiXCR, applied by TCRdb to the multiplex PCR reads, yields one record per CDR3 protein. Found here are 350,000 to 450,000 distinct CDR3 sequences, approximately 17% of them singletons; the top ten hold about a third. Source material: blood. All receptors derive from a woman younger than 45 with Graves' hyperthyroidism that later progressed to Graves' ophthalmopathy. CDR3s leave out the opening cysteine and the closing phenylalanine or tryptophan. D genes are given only for firm matches.

>TRBJ2-7|TRBD1|TRBV7-9
ASSSQGAFYEQY
>TRBJ2-2|TRBD2|TRBV12-3/TRBV12-4
ASSLLAGVIGELF
>TRBJ2-3|TRBD2|TRBV5-1
ASSLSSGRITDTQY
>TRBJ1-1|.|TRBV7-8
ASSFDQGALEAF
>TRBJ1-1|TRBD1|TRBV15
ATSDKNQGATEAF
>TRBJ1-3|.|TRBV3-1
ASSHNSRNTIY
>TRBJ2-5|.|TRBV2
ASRTGGGTQY
>TRBJ1-1|.|TRBV9
ASSVYRGEAF
>TRBJ2-7|.|TRBV20-1
SAWEGQTYEQY
>TRBJ1-1|.|TRBV7-9
ASREPRTETTEAF
>TRBJ1-2|TRBD1|TRBV29-1
SVEEGQVGVYGYT
>TRBJ1-1|.|TRBV7-8
ASSGWVGSDTEAF
>TRBJ2-1|.|TRBV11-2
ASRPPGVDEQF
>TRBJ1-2|.|TRBV2
ASTWDSQNYGYT
>TRBJ2-2|TRBD1|TRBV5-4
ASSTRDRGAPEELF
>TRBJ2-2|TRBD1|TRBV29-1
SVQRDLPGQGLSGELF
>TRBJ2-1|.|TRBV27
ASSLAGMGEQF
>TRBJ2-3|TRBD2|TRBV7-9
ASRGLAGGPTDTQY
>TRBJ2-1|TRBD1|TRBV28
ASSLARDRYNEQF
>TRBJ2-6|.|TRBV28
ASSSRQVANVLT
>TRBJ2-6|.|TRBV27
ASSKGGSGANVLT
>TRBJ2-5|TRBD2|TRBV20-1
SATGGELETQY
>TRBJ1-2|TRBD1|TRBV5-1
ASSSTGIYGYT
>TRBJ1-2|.|TRBV28
ASTQSVGQSANYGYT
>TRBJ2-6|.|TRBV28
ASSLPGDGANVLT
>TRBJ1-5|.|TRBV12-3/TRBV12-4
ASKTTLGRQPQH
>TRBJ1-2|TRBD1|TRBV20-1
SAGGQAYRYT
>TRBJ1-3|.|TRBV28
ASSLGQSRNTIY
>TRBJ2-1|.|TRBV20-1
SARDYGRTSYNEQF
>TRBJ1-3|.|TRBV5-1
ASSLAGVSGNTIY
>TRBJ1-5|.|TRBV19
ASSIRGISNQPQH
>TRBJ2-3|.|TRBV3-1
ASSQLASGTDTQY
>TRBJ1-1|.|TRBV28
ASSLGSPGEAF
>TRBJ2-5|.|TRBV7-9
ASSPDRYQETQY
>TRBJ1-1|.|TRBV4-1
ASKPAGTNTEAF
>TRBJ2-1|.|TRBV6-1
ASSEAPGGSSYNEQF
>TRBJ2-7|TRBD1|TRBV6-1
ASTDPGQTYEQY
>TRBJ2-7|.|TRBV4-1
ASSQGGRGLTYEQY
>TRBJ2-1|.|TRBV5-1
ASSLAVGVAANYNEQF
>TRBJ2-1|TRBD2|TRBV12-3/TRBV12-4
ASRRRAGGPYNEQF
>TRBJ1-2|.|TRBV29-1
SALGGLSGYT
>TRBJ1-1|.|TRBV10-3
AMGGGTKGHTEAF
>TRBJ2-6|.|TRBV14
ASSQGYQRGSGANVLT
>TRBJ2-7|.|TRBV7-9
ASSKNGPGPMSSYEQY
>TRBJ2-7|.|TRBV29-1
SVEGEFGYEQY
>TRBJ2-5|.|TRBV6-2/TRBV6-3
ASSYMGLSMETQY
>TRBJ2-1|.|TRBV11-2
ASSLGLEQGYYNEQF
>TRBJ1-5|TRBD1|TRBV20-1
SARSWRDRGYLSNQPQH
>TRBJ1-3|TRBD1|TRBV28
ASSSPGTGFSDTIY
>TRBJ2-3|TRBD2|TRBV19
ASGLVNTDTQY